This entry describes one TCR beta chain. What it recognizes is unknown. Expressed TCRB transcripts were sequenced because the entire RNA isolate underwent reverse transcription. Method: immunoSEQ multiplex PCR; TCRdb's copy keeps in-frame clones and lacks some. The sample has over 40,000 clones, 66% seen once; the top ten hold approximately 2.3%. CDR1 and CDR2 (germline): KGHSH, LQKENI. V gave up 8 bases and J gave up 6 bases, with 10 bases separating them. CDR3 length: 12 amino acids. The sample is drawn from a study of beta chain features in type 1 diabetes. Background on the study: Cell yields, gender and age were comparable in patients and healthy donors.

Findings and limits, study-wide: Researchers report that Type 1 diabetes patients had moderately but significantly shorter TCRB CDR3s across all four CD4+ subsets.

This TCR derives from a woman between 18 and 30 years old with type 1 diabetes. Specimen: Tregs from blood. The chain recombines TRBV18 with TRBJ2-2, with a possible D match to TRBD2 (5 bases). The CDR3 DNA sequence: TGTGCCAGCAGGAGGAGTCCCGGGGAGCTGTTTTTT. This encodes CASRRSPGELFF.